This T cell receptor (beta chain) was sequenced during a study of control samples from healthy donors and cancer patients. Only in-frame clones appear in the TCRdb table, and some are missing; sequencing was by immunoSEQ multiplex PCR. The table lists 190,000 or so clones, 85% to 95% of them singletons. The CDR3 contains 16 residues. The V and J ends lost 4 bases and 4 bases, in that order; junction bases with no gene match: 6. CDR1 is SGHTA, CDR2 FQGNSA, per germline. This clone appeared a single time. The chain has TRBV7-2 and TRBJ2-1; 11 bases agree with TRBD2. Source material: blood. The clonotype originates from a man younger than 35 in good health. CDR3 sequence: CASSSLPSGGYNEQFF. The CDR3 DNA reads as TGTGCCAGCAGCTCCCTGCCTAGCGGGGGGTACAATGAGCAGTTCTTC.